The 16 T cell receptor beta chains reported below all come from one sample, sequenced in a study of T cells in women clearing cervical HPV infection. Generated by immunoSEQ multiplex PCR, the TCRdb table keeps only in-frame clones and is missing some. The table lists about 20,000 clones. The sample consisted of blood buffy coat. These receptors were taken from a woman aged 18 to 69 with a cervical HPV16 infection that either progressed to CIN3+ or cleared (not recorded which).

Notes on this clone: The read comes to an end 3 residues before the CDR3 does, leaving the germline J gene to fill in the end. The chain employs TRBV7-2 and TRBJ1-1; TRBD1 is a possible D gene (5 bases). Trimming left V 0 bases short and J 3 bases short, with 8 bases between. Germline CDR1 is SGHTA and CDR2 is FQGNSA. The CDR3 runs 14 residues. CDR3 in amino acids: CASSLAGGYTEAFF. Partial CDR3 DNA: TGTGCCAGCAGCTTAGCGGGGGGATACACTGAA.

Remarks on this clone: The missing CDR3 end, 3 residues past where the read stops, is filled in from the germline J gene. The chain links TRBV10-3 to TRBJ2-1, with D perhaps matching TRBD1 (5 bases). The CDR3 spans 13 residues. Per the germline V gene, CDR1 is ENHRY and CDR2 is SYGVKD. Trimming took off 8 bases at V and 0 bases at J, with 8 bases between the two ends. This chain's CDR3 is CAIATASYNEQFF. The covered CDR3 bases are TGTGCCATCGCGACAGCCTCCTACAATGAG.

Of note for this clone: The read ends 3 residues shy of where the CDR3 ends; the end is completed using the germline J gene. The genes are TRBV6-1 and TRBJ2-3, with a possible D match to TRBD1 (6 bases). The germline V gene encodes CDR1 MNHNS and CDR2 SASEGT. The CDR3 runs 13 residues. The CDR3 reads CASSEFRGVTQYF. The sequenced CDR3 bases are TGTGCCAGCAGTGAGTTCAGGGGAGTAACG.

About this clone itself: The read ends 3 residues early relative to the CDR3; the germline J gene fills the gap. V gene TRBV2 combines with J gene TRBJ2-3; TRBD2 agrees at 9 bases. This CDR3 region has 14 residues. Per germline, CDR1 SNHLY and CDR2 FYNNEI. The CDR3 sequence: CASSVVAGVGTQYF. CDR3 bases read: TGTGCCAGCAGTGTCGTAGCGGGGGTGGGGACG.

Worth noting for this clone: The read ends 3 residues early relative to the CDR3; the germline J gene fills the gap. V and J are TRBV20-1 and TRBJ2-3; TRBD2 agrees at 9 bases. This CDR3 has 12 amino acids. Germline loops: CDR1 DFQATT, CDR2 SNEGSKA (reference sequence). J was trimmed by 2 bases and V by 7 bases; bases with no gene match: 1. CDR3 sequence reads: CSVAGDTDTQYF. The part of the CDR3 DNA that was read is TGCAGTGTAGCGGGGGACACAGATACG.

CDR3 sequence: CASSLSGTGAFF. The part of the CDR3 DNA that was read is TGTGCCAGCAGCTTAAGTGGTACCGGA. The V gene is TRBV7-9, the J gene TRBJ1-1; D is uncertain. The CDR3 goes on 3 residues after the read ends, and that part is filled in from the germline J gene. The CDR3 has 12 amino acids. Germline CDR1 SEHNR, CDR2 FQNEAQ (reference sequence).

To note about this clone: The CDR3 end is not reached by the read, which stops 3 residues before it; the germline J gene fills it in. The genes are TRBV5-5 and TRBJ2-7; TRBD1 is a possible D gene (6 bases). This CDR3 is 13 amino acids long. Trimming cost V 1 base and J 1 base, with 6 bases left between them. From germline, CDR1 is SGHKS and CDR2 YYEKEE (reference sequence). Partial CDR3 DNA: TGTGCCAGCAGCTTGCAGGGGTCCTACGAG. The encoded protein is CASSLQGSYE. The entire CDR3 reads CASSLQGSYEQYF. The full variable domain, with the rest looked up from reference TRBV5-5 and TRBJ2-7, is DAGVTQSPTHLIKTRGQQVTLRCSPISGHKSVSWYQQVLGQGPQFIFQYYEKEERGRGNFPDRFSARQFPNYSSELNVNALLLGDSALYLCASSLQGSYEQYFGPGTRLTVT.

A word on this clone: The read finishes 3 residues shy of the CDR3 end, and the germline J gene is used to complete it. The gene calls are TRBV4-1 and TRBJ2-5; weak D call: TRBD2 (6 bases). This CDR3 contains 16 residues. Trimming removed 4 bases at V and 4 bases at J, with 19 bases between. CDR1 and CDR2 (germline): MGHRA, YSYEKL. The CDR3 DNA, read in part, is TGCGCCAGCAGCCGCGGAGGGCAGGGTGCGTTAGAGACC. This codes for CASSRGGQGALET. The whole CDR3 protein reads CASSRGGQGALETQYF.

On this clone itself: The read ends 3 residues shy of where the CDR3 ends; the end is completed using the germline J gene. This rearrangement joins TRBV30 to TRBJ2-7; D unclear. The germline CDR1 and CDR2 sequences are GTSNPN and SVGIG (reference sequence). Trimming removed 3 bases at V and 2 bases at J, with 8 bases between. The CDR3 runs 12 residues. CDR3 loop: CAWRRGTYEQYF. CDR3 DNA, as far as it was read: TGTGCCTGGAGGCGCGGAACCTACGAG.

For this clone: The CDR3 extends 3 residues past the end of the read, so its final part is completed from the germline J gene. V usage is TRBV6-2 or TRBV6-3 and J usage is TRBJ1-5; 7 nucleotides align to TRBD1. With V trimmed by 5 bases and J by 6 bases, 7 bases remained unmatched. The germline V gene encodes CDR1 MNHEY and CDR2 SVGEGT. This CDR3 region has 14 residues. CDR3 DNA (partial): TGTGCCAGCAGTCCCAGACAGGGAAGTCAGCCC. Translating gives CASSPRQGSQP. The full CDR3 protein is CASSPRQGSQPQHF.

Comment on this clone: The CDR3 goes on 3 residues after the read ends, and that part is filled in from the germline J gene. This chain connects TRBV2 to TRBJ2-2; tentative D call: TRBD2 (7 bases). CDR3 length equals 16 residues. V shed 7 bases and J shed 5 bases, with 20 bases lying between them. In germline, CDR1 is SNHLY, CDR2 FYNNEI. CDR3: CASIALGGRGTGELFF. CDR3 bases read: TGTGCCAGCATAGCCCTCGGGGGGCGCGGGACCGGGGAG.

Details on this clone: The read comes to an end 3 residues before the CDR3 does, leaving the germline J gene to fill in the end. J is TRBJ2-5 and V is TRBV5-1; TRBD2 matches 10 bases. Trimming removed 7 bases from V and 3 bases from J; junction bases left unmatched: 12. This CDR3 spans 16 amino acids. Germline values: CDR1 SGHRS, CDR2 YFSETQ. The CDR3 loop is CASHTETSGAEETQYF. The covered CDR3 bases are TGCGCCAGCCATACCGAAACTAGCGGGGCCGAAGAGACC.

This CDR3 reads CASSSLPGQGPGELFF. CDR3 DNA (partial): TGCGCCAGCAGCTCTCTCCCGGGACAGGGGCCCGGGGAG. The chain joins TRBV5-1 to TRBJ2-2; the match to TRBD1 covers 10 bases. The read gets to within 3 residues of the CDR3 end, and the germline J gene fills in the rest. Germline CDR1 SGHRS, CDR2 YFSETQ. The CDR3 has 16 amino acids. Trimming cost V 3 bases and J 6 bases; bases outside gene matches: 8.

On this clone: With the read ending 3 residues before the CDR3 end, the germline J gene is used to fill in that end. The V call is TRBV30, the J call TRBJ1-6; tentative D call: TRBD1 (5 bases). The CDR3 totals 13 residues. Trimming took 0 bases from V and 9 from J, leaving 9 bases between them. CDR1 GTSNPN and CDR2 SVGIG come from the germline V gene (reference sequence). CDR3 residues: CAWSVQVPSPLHF. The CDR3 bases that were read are TGTGCCTGGAGTGTACAGGTCCCTTCACCC.

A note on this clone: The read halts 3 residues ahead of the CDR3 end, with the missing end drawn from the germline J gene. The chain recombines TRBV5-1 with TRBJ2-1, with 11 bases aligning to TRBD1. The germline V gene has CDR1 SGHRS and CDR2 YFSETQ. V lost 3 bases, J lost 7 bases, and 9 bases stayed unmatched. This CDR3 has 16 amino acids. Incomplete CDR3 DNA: TGCGCCAGCAGCTCGACCGGGACAGGGGGTATGAATGAG. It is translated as CASSSTGTGGMNE. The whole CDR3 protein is CASSSTGTGGMNEQFF.

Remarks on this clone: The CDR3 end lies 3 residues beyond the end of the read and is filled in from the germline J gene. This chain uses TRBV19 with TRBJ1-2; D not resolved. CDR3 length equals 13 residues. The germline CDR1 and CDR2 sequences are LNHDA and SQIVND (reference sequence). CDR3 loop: CASSTPSTDTYTF. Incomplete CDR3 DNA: TGTGCCAGTAGTACGCCTAGCACAGATACC.